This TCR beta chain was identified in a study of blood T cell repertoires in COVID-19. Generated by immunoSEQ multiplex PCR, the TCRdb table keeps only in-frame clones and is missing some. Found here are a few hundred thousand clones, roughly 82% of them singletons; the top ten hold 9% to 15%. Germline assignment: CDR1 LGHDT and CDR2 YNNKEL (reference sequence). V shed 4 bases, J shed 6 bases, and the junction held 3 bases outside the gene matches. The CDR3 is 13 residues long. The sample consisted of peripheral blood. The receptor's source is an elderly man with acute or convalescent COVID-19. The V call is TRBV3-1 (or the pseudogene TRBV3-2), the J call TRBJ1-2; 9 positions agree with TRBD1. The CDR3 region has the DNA TGTGCCAGCAGCCGGGGACAGGGAGATGGCTACACCTTC. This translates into CASSRGQGDGYTF.